Shown below are 31 T cell receptor beta chains from a single sample sequenced in a study of CD8+CD57+ T cells in acquired aplastic anemia. Study results and caveats: CD8+CD57+ cells in patients trailed total CD4+ and CD8+ pools in diversity.

In patients chosen for sequencing, flow cytometry had shown CD8+CD57+ cell expansion. Their antigens remain unidentified. CDR3 and TCR beta VDJ profiling relied on a genomic DNA template. TCRdb ran MiXCR on the reads and lists one entry per CDR3 protein. The table lists roughly 17,000 distinct CDR3 sequences, more than 30% of them singletons, with approximately 83% in the top ten. Sequencing was carried out using CD8+CD57+ T cells sorted from PBMCs. The subset denotes: bead-enriched CD8+CD57+ effector memory T cells from SAA patients. The receptors come from a human donor with aplastic anemia.

This chain uses TRBV24-1 with TRBJ2-1; D is perhaps TRBD1 or TRBD2 (5 bases each). The end of the DNA fits TRBJ2-7 better, so the J call may be wrong. The V gene's germline CDR1 is KGHDR and CDR2 SFDVKD. This CDR3 contains 13 residues. The CDR3 DNA reads as TGTGCCACCAGGGGACGGACCTACAATGAGCAGTACTTC. Protein product: CATRGRTYNEQYF.

The chain is built from TRBV15 and TRBJ2-2; 11 bases agree with TRBD1. The length of the CDR3 is 15 residues. Per germline, CDR1 LNHNV and CDR2 YYDKDF (reference sequence). V dropped 2 bases and J dropped 6; count of bases not matched to a gene: 2. The CDR3 protein is CATSRQGQGAGELFF. DNA for the CDR3: TGTGCCACCAGCAGACAGGGACAGGGGGCCGGGGAGCTGTTTTTT.

The V and J genes are TRBV7-9 and TRBJ2-2; TRBD1 matches at 8 bases. The junction had 2 bases not matched to a gene; V was cut back by 4 bases and J by 7 bases. Looked up from germline, CDR1 is SEHNR and CDR2 is FQNEAQ (reference sequence). This CDR3 contains 13 residues. The DNA of the CDR3 is TGTGCCAGCAGCTGCAGGGGGCGCGGGGAGCTGTTTTTT. The encoded protein is CASSCRGRGELFF.

This clonotype has more than one count but fewer than ten. This chain connects TRBV7-9 to TRBJ2-3; D is uncertain. Trimming cost V 5 bases and J 0 bases, with 6 bases left between them. Germline V gene lookup returns CDR1 SEHNR and CDR2 FQNEAQ (reference sequence). The CDR3 runs 13 residues. The CDR3 DNA sequence: TGTGCCAGCAGCCACTCTAGCACAGATACGCAGTATTTT. This translates into CASSHSSTDTQYF.

This sequence joins TRBV20-1 and TRBJ1-5, with 8 bases identical to TRBD1. CDR1 is DFQATT and CDR2 is SNEGSKA in the germline V gene (reference sequence). This CDR3 is 14 amino acids long. CDR3 protein: CSALDRGQYQPQHF. CDR3 nucleotide sequence: TGCAGCGCCCTCGACAGGGGTCAGTATCAGCCCCAGCATTTT.

This clonotype appeared many times. The chain carries TRBV20-1 and TRBJ2-7; the D call may be TRBD1 or TRBD2 (6 bases each). CDR3 length: 12 residues. The germline V and J ends were trimmed by 4 bases and 5 bases, with 12 bases remaining between them. The V gene's germline CDR1 is DFQATT and CDR2 SNEGSKA (reference sequence). The DNA for the CDR3 is TGCAGTGCTACATGGGGGGCGGACGAGCAGTACTTC. Translation: CSATWGADEQYF.

The CDR3 bases are TGTGCCAGCGGAAAGGACGGAATTTATGGCTACACCTTC. It encodes CASGKDGIYGYTF. The V gene is TRBV2, the J gene TRBJ1-2; D unclear. The germline V gene has CDR1 SNHLY and CDR2 FYNNEI. Trimming shortened V by 8 bases and J by 5 bases, and 15 bases separated the two germline ends. The CDR3 covers 13 residues.

The chain uses TRBV20-1 and TRBJ2-1; D is perhaps TRBD2 (6 bases). Trimming took 1 base from V and 4 from J, leaving 17 bases between them. Germline CDR1 is DFQATT and CDR2 is SNEGSKA (reference sequence). This CDR3 region has 16 residues. This CDR3 reads CSARVLAGPFYNEQFF. The CDR3 DNA sequence: TGCAGTGCTAGAGTATTGGCGGGGCCTTTTTACAATGAGCAGTTCTTC.

This clonotype was counted ten times or more. This chain uses TRBV3-1 with TRBJ2-2, with D uncertain. The CDR3 spans 13 residues. CDR1 is LGHDT and CDR2 is YNNKEL in the germline V gene (reference sequence). Trimming took off 1 base at V and 4 bases at J, with 4 bases between the two ends. The CDR3 nucleotides are TGTGCCAGCAGCCAAGGGCTCACCGGGGAGCTGTTTTTT. This gives the protein CASSQGLTGELFF.

The chain carries TRBV4-1 and TRBJ1-4, with 10 bases lining up with TRBD1. The CDR3 extends over 15 amino acids. Looked up from germline, CDR1 is MGHRA and CDR2 is YSYEKL. J gave up 6 bases and V 4 bases, and 5 bases lay outside the gene matches. The CDR3 reads CASSLPTGGDEKLFF. CDR3 sequence (DNA): TGCGCCAGCAGCCTCCCGACAGGGGGCGATGAAAAACTGTTTTTT.

This clonotype has a handful of counts. The chain recombines TRBV11-2 with TRBJ2-7; TRBD1 matches at 7 bases. The ends lost 7 bases at V and 2 bases at J; junction bases unmatched: 5. CDR3 length: 13 residues. Germline values: CDR1 SGHAT, CDR2 FQNNGV. The CDR3 nucleotides read TGTGCCAGCAAATCGACAGGGCCCTACGAGCAGTACTTC. Its protein is CASKSTGPYEQYF.

This clonotype was detected ten times or more. CDR3 in DNA: TGTGCCAGCAGCCTAGGGCTCAGGGGTAACACTGAAGCTTTCTTT. Translated, it gives CASSLGLRGNTEAFF. The chain recombines TRBV12-3 or TRBV12-4 with TRBJ1-1, with D possibly TRBD1 on 6 matching bases. Trimming removed 6 bases at V and 2 bases at J, with 16 bases between. CDR3 size: 15 residues.

This clonotype has just one count. The V gene is TRBV7-2, the J gene TRBJ2-3; D unclear. CDR3 length: 15 residues. CDR1 SGHTA and CDR2 FQGNSA come from the germline V gene. The V end lost 1 base, the J end lost 1 base, and 9 bases lay between the germline ends. DNA for the CDR3: TGTGCCAGCAGCTTAGGGCTGACTCGCACAGATACGCAGTATTTT. It translates to CASSLGLTRTDTQYF.

This clonotype was recorded many times. V and J are TRBV6-2 or TRBV6-3 and TRBJ2-7, with 7 bases that match TRBD2. This CDR3 region has 13 residues. V trimming: 6 bases; J trimming: 3 bases; junction bases outside the gene matches: 5. The germline gives CDR1 MNHEY, CDR2 SVGEGT. CDR3 coding DNA: TGTGCCAGCAGGGGGGGGGTAGTCTACGAGCAGTACTTC. Translation gives CASRGGVVYEQYF.

This clonotype was seen more than once but under ten times. The rearrangement links TRBV29-1 to TRBJ2-7; TRBD1 aligns across 9 bases. Losses at the gene ends were 7 bases for V and 6 bases for J; bases not matched to a gene: 16. Germline lookup yields CDR1 SQVTM and CDR2 ANQGSEA. The CDR3 contains 15 residues. The CDR3 region has the DNA TGCAGCGCCTCTGACCCGGGACAGGGAGGCCTCGAGCAGTACTTC. It is translated as CSASDPGQGGLEQYF.

Note on this clonotype: The junction shows a germline mismatch at one end, possibly a read error. The chain couples TRBV27 to TRBJ2-7; D might be TRBD2 (7 bases). The CDR3 extends over 14 amino acids. Germline CDR1 MNHEY, CDR2 SMNVEV (reference sequence). CDR3 region: CASKGRGAFYKQYF. The CDR3 nucleotides read TGTGCCAGCAAAGGACGGGGGGCCTTCTACAAGCAGTACTTC.

There are a few counts of this clonotype. The chain is built from TRBV9 and TRBJ1-4; D gene ambiguous. Germline V lookup: CDR1 SGDLS, CDR2 YYNGEE. There are 15 residues in the CDR3. V gave up 0 bases and J gave up 5 bases, with 11 bases separating them. This CDR3 reads CASSVGSNQNEKLFF. CDR3 nucleotide sequence: TGTGCCAGCAGCGTAGGATCCAACCAGAATGAAAAACTGTTTTTT.

This clonotype was detected only a few times. This chain links TRBV12-3 or TRBV12-4 with TRBJ1-1; D not certain. CDR3 length: 15 amino acids. The ends were cut back, 1 base at V and 6 bases at J, with 15 bases in the middle. CDR3 protein: CASSLEPGPGPEAFF. The CDR3 bases are TGTGCCAGCAGTTTAGAGCCAGGCCCAGGCCCTGAAGCTTTCTTT.

The chain couples TRBV24-1 to TRBJ2-2, with 9 positions matching TRBD1. CDR1 is KGHDR, CDR2 SFDVKD, per germline. This CDR3 has 16 amino acids. Trimming took 3 bases from V and 4 from J; bases not matched to a gene: 5. CDR3 residues: CATSDQRDRVTGELFF. CDR3 DNA sequence: TGTGCCACCAGTGATCAACGGGACAGGGTCACCGGGGAGCTGTTTTTT.

The rearrangement joins TRBV7-6 to TRBJ2-2; D ambiguous. CDR3 length: 13 residues. Germline V lookup: CDR1 SGHVS, CDR2 FNYEAQ. V was pared by 1 base and J by 7 bases, with 7 bases between. CDR3 nucleotides: TGTGCCAGCAGCTTAGGTGGTATCGGGGAGCTGTTTTTT. Translation: CASSLGGIGELFF.

The chain combines TRBV10-1 with TRBJ2-2; no clear D. Germline CDR1 and CDR2: WNHNN and SYGVQD (reference sequence). Trimming took off 6 bases at V and 2 bases at J, with 13 bases between the two ends. This CDR3 contains 15 residues. In DNA, the CDR3 is TGCGCCAGCAGCTTGGTTTCCCCAAACACCGGGGAGCTGTTTTTT. This gives the protein CASSLVSPNTGELFF.

This clonotype was detected a few times. This chain uses TRBV3-1 with TRBJ1-6; D gene uncertain. Germline V gene sequence: CDR1 LGHDT, CDR2 YNNKEL (reference sequence). This CDR3 has 13 residues. Trimming took off 0 bases at V and 14 bases at J, with 11 bases between the two ends. CDR3: CASSQDRTVSLHF. DNA for the CDR3: TGTGCCAGCAGCCAAGACCGGACGGTCTCCCTCCACTTT.

This clonotype has a count of ten or more. The J gene is TRBJ1-1, the V gene TRBV5-1; 7 bases map to TRBD1. The CDR3 is 14 amino acids. Germline CDR1 reads SGHRS; CDR2 reads YFSETQ. V dropped 0 bases and J dropped 6; count of bases not matched to a gene: 5. CDR3 sequence: CASSLGQGRAEAFF. CDR3 nucleotides: TGCGCCAGCAGCTTGGGACAGGGTCGCGCTGAAGCTTTCTTT.

In its sample, this clonotype was seen a few times. The rearrangement joins TRBV7-3 to TRBJ2-3; 10 positions match TRBD1. The germline CDR1 and CDR2 sequences are SGHTA and FQGTGA. Trimming cost V 1 base and J 1 base; bases outside gene matches: 8. This CDR3 comprises 18 residues. CDR3 in amino acids: CASSLSGTGVFGTDTQYF. The DNA for the CDR3 is TGTGCCAGCAGCTTAAGTGGGACAGGGGTTTTTGGCACAGATACGCAGTATTTT. Full variable domain (outside the CDR3, taken from reference TRBV7-3 and TRBJ2-3): GAGVSQTPSNKVTEKGKYVELRCDPISGHTALYWYRQSLGQGPEFLIYFQGTGAADDSGLPNDRFFAVRPEGSVSTLKIQRTERGDSAVYLCASSLSGTGVFGTDTQYFGPGTRLTVL.

This clonotype was counted between two and nine times. V gene TRBV29-1 combines with J gene TRBJ2-1, with 7 bases aligning to TRBD1. The CDR3 is 15 amino acids. J gave up 3 bases and V 0 bases, and 5 bases lay outside the gene matches. Germline V gene lookup returns CDR1 SQVTM and CDR2 ANQGSEA. The CDR3, as DNA: TGCAGCGTTGAAGATCGCAGGGGGAGCTACAATGAGCAGTTCTTC. Its translation is CSVEDRRGSYNEQFF.

The genes are TRBV20-1 and TRBJ2-4; D ambiguous. This CDR3 contains 14 residues. V gave up 7 bases and J gave up 0 bases, with 13 bases separating them. Germline V gives CDR1 DFQATT, CDR2 SNEGSKA (reference sequence). The CDR3 region is CSVSDGLAKNIQYF. CDR3 nucleotides: TGCAGTGTTTCGGACGGATTAGCCAAAAACATTCAGTACTTC.

The rearrangement links TRBV20-1 to TRBJ2-1; 12 bases are a match to TRBD2. Germline CDR1 and CDR2: DFQATT and SNEGSKA (reference sequence). The CDR3 runs 14 residues. Trimming removed 3 bases from V and 9 bases from J; junction bases left unmatched: 6. The CDR3 DNA is TGCAGTGCTAGGCTAGCGGGAGGGCCGGGTGAGCAGTTCTTC. Translation gives CSARLAGGPGEQFF.

The rearrangement links TRBV11-1 to TRBJ2-1; TRBD2 aligns across 8 bases. Germline assignment: CDR1 SGHAT and CDR2 FQDESV (reference sequence). Germline trimming cut 5 bases from V and 0 bases from J; bases unmatched to any gene: 9. The CDR3 length is 17 residues. DNA for the CDR3: TGTGCCAGCAGCAAGGGGAGCGGGGGACCCTCCTACAATGAGCAGTTCTTC. Translated: CASSKGSGGPSYNEQFF.

J is TRBJ2-6 and V is TRBV9, with TRBD1 matching over 7 bases. This CDR3 comprises 15 residues. The J segment lost 3 bases and the V segment lost 3 bases, leaving 3 bases of the junction unmatched. CDR1 and CDR2 from the germline V gene are SGDLS and YYNGEE. The CDR3 region has the DNA TGTGCCAGCAGCGCCACAGGGGTTGGGGCCAACGTCCTGACTTTC. Translated: CASSATGVGANVLTF.

The V and J genes are TRBV2 and TRBJ2-2, with no clear D. Germline V gene data show CDR1 as SNHLY and CDR2 as FYNNEI. This CDR3 is 13 amino acids long. Trimming took 1 base from V and 7 from J, leaving 7 bases between them. CDR3 bases: TGTGCCAGCAGTGAAGGACCCGACGGGGAGCTGTTTTTT. As protein: CASSEGPDGELFF.

The sample holds a few counts of this clonotype. The chain links TRBV24-1 to TRBJ2-7; 13 bases agree with TRBD2. The CDR3 is made up of 14 amino acids. After removal of 12 bases from V and 3 bases from J, the junction contained 7 bases not matched to a gene. The germline gives CDR1 KGHDR, CDR2 SFDVKD. In nucleotides, the CDR3 is TGTGCCCCTGGACTAGCGGGGGACGTCTACGAGCAGTACGTC. Its translation: CAPGLAGDVYEQYV.